The 17 T cell receptor beta chains below come from one sample, sequenced in a study of blood T cell repertoires in COVID-19. Sequencing was performed with immunoSEQ multiplex PCR; in TCRdb, only in-frame clones are kept and a portion is missing. The sample carries 540,000 or so clones, less than 90% recorded once. The sample taken for sequencing was peripheral blood. The receptors were gathered from a woman aged 45-59 years with COVID-19, enrolled during active disease.

This chain joins TRBV4-1 and TRBJ2-7; weak D call: TRBD1 (6 bases). The V end lost 0 bases, the J end lost 0 bases, and 18 bases lay between the germline ends. This CDR3 has 18 residues. The germline V gene has CDR1 MGHRA and CDR2 YSYEKL. CDR3 in DNA: TGCGCCAGCAGCCAAGAATTACAGACAGGAACTTACTCCTACGAGCAGTACTTC. This encodes CASSQELQTGTYSYEQYF.

The chain recombines TRBV12-5 with TRBJ2-1; 9 bases are shared with TRBD2. V was pared by 0 bases and J by 10 bases, with 22 bases of the junction left unmatched. Germline V gene lookup returns CDR1 LGHNT and CDR2 FRNRAP. The CDR3 length is 20 residues. As DNA, the CDR3 is TGTGCTAGTGGTTTGGTTCGGGACGGGCGGCCTAGCGGGGCCCCCCACGAGCAGTTCTTC. Protein sequence: CASGLVRDGRPSGAPHEQFF.

The chain links TRBV27 to TRBJ1-4; 7 positions agree with TRBD1. The CDR3 extends over 16 amino acids. Germline CDR1 reads MNHEY; CDR2 reads SMNVEV (reference sequence). V was clipped by 5 bases and J by 0 bases; unmatched bases: 6. CDR3 sequence (DNA): TGTGCCAGCAGTCAAGGGGGCCATGCAACTAATGAAAAACTGTTTTTT. It specifies CASSQGGHATNEKLFF.

The chain joins TRBV6-1 to TRBJ2-7, with 9 bases that match TRBD1. The J segment lost 2 bases and the V segment lost 2 bases, leaving 10 bases of the junction unmatched. Germline V gives CDR1 MNHNS, CDR2 SASEGT. This CDR3 is 17 amino acids long. DNA for the CDR3: TGTGCCAGCAGTGAACATGGGACAGGGAGGAGACCCTACGAGCAGTACTTC. Translating it yields CASSEHGTGRRPYEQYF.

The rearrangement uses TRBV9 and TRBJ2-3; tentatively, D is TRBD2 (6 bases). CDR1 SGDLS and CDR2 YYNGEE come from the germline V gene. V was pared by 0 bases and J by 1 base, with 9 bases between. This CDR3 has 15 residues. This CDR3 reads CASSVGGVRTDTQYF. CDR3 DNA: TGTGCCAGCAGCGTAGGGGGGGTACGCACAGATACGCAGTATTTT.

On this clone: The same CDR3 can be traced to other DNA sequences in this sample. The chain couples TRBV9 to TRBJ1-1; 9 nucleotides match TRBD1. Germline CDR1 is SGDLS and CDR2 is YYNGEE. J lost 5 bases, V lost 3 bases, and 2 bases had no gene match. The CDR3 consists of 13 residues. The CDR3 region has the DNA TGTGCCAGCAGCGGACAGGGGGATACTGAAGCTTTCTTT. It specifies CASSGQGDTEAFF.

The V and J genes are TRBV7-2 and TRBJ1-4; D is perhaps TRBD1 (6 bases). Looked up from germline, CDR1 is SGHTA and CDR2 is FQGNSA. This CDR3 comprises 14 residues. V lost 3 bases, J lost 8 bases, and 13 bases lay in between. CDR3 coding DNA: TGTGCCAGCAGCTTGGCTACGGGGACAGAAAAACTGTTTTTT. Its translation is CASSLATGTEKLFF.

The chain joins TRBV19 to TRBJ1-3; maybe TRBD1 (5 bases). The CDR3 totals 14 residues. Per germline, CDR1 LNHDA and CDR2 SQIVND (reference sequence). The V and J ends lost 5 bases and 2 bases respectively, with 10 bases between them. CDR3 residues: CASSPGGAGNTIYF. The DNA for the CDR3 is TGTGCCAGTAGTCCCGGAGGGGCTGGAAACACCATATATTTT.

This clone appeared a few times. The J gene is TRBJ1-2, the V gene TRBV5-1, with D unclear. The CDR3 sequence is 11 residues long. CDR1 and CDR2 from the germline V gene are SGHRS and YFSETQ. Trimming shortened V by 1 base and J by 7 bases, and 5 bases separated the two germline ends. The CDR3 sequence: CASSLSSGYTF. DNA for the CDR3: TGCGCCAGCAGCTTGTCGTCTGGCTACACCTTC.

The genes are TRBV9 and TRBJ1-1, with 9 bases matching TRBD1. J gave up 4 bases and V 4 bases, and 14 bases lay outside the gene matches. Germline loops: CDR1 SGDLS, CDR2 YYNGEE. This CDR3 contains 17 residues. CDR3 protein: CASSPTGQGIGGTEAFF. In DNA form, the CDR3 reads TGTGCCAGCAGCCCAACCGGACAGGGGATCGGCGGCACTGAAGCTTTCTTT.

The chain links TRBV5-1 to TRBJ2-7; 7 positions match TRBD1. V lost 0 bases, J lost 0 bases, and 0 bases stayed unmatched. Germline CDR1 is SGHRS and CDR2 is YFSETQ. CDR3 length: 14 amino acids. The CDR3 region is CASSLDRGSYEQYF. The CDR3 DNA follows: TGCGCCAGCAGCTTGGACAGGGGCTCCTACGAGCAGTACTTC. Full variable domain (rest looked up from reference TRBV5-1 and TRBJ2-7): KAGVTQTPRYLIKTRGQQVTLSCSPISGHRSVSWYQQTPGQGLQFLFEYFSETQRNKGNFPGRFSGRQFSNSRSEMNVSTLELGDSALYLCASSLDRGSYEQYFGPGTRLTVT.

The gene calls are TRBV9 and TRBJ2-1, with TRBD1 as a possible D gene (6 bases). V was cut by 1 base and J by 6 bases, with 8 bases left in between. From germline, CDR1 is SGDLS and CDR2 YYNGEE. This CDR3 spans 13 amino acids. The chain's CDR3 is CASSVQGLNEQFF. The CDR3 DNA reads TGTGCCAGCAGCGTACAGGGGCTCAATGAGCAGTTCTTC.

V and J are TRBV6-1 and TRBJ2-7; 8 nucleotides match TRBD1. The CDR3 runs 18 residues. Losses at the gene ends were 1 base for V and 2 bases for J; bases not matched to a gene: 13. Germline-derived CDR1 and CDR2 are MNHNS and SASEGT. This CDR3 is CASSEVGTGSSGTYEQYF. In nucleotides, the CDR3 is TGTGCCAGCAGTGAAGTCGGGACAGGCAGCAGTGGGACCTACGAGCAGTACTTC.

This clone was observed once. The chain recombines TRBV15 with TRBJ1-5, with 10 nucleotides matching TRBD1. Germline CDR1 LNHNV, CDR2 YYDKDF (reference sequence). This CDR3 region has 14 residues. The J segment lost 6 bases and the V segment lost 3 bases, leaving 2 bases of the junction unmatched. This chain's CDR3 is CATSRGQGFQPQHF. Here the CDR3 DNA reads TGTGCCACCAGCAGGGGACAGGGGTTTCAGCCCCAGCATTTT.

This clone has only a few counts. The V call is TRBV5-6, the J call TRBJ2-2, with D unclear. The length of the CDR3 is 17 residues. Germline V gene lookup returns CDR1 SGHDT and CDR2 YYEEEE. The ends were cut back, 6 bases at V and 1 base at J, with 19 bases in the middle. This CDR3 is CASTPGIGLGNTGELFF. The DNA of the CDR3 is TGTGCCAGCACCCCGGGTATAGGATTAGGGAACACCGGGGAGCTGTTTTTT.

J is TRBJ1-1 and V is TRBV5-1; D is perhaps TRBD1 (5 bases). V dropped 0 bases and J dropped 0 bases, with 6 bases sitting between them. Germline CDR1 is SGHRS and CDR2 is YFSETQ. The CDR3 is made up of 14 amino acids. The CDR3 protein is CASSLEGLNTEAFF. The CDR3 DNA reads TGCGCCAGCAGCTTGGAGGGGCTGAACACTGAAGCTTTCTTT.

This chain connects TRBV23-1 to TRBJ2-4, with a weak D call TRBD1 (6 bases). TRBV23-1 is an ORF, and what it does is uncertain. The CDR3 extends over 17 amino acids. V lost 0 bases, J lost 3 bases, and 15 bases lay in between. DNA of the CDR3: TGCGCCAGCAGTCAATCGGTTCTCACAGGGAACAAAAACATTCAGTACTTC. Translated, it gives CASSQSVLTGNKNIQYF.